This is a list of T cell receptor beta chains from one sample in a study of lymphopenia after photon versus proton radiotherapy. The data were produced by immunoSEQ multiplex PCR, yet TCRdb's version contains in-frame clones alone and is incomplete. The sample yields about 70,000 clones, just under 95% seen once. The starting material was peripheral blood, obtained from a patient treated with photon-based radiotherapy. These receptors all stem from a woman in her thirties or forties with cholangiocarcinoma. Each CDR3 is given with its conserved first and last residue. A D gene is named only where the DNA matches it firmly. Clone sizes are given selectively: once, few, many, or a class where the clone is expanded.

d_gene	len	abundance	v_gene	j_gene	CDR3aa	CDR3nt
NA	15	NA	TRBV4-1	TRBJ2-2	CASSQDRQFTGELFF	TGCGCCAGCAGCCAAGACAGACAGTTCACCGGGGAGCTGTTTTTT
NA	14	NA	TRBV27	TRBJ2-7	CASSDGQFSYEQYF	TGTGCCAGCTCAGACGGCCAATTTTCCTACGAGCAGTACTTC
NA	14	NA	TRBV6-5	TRBJ2-7	CASSYSAGPYEQYF	TGTGCCAGCAGTTACTCTGCGGGCCCCTACGAGCAGTACTTC
NA	14	NA	TRBV7-2	TRBJ2-1	CASRPSGSNNEQFF	TGTGCCAGCCGCCCCAGCGGGTCGAACAATGAGCAGTTCTTC
NA	14	NA	TRBV5-1	TRBJ2-3	CASSPGPVTDTQYF	TGCGCCAGCAGCCCCGGCCCAGTGACAGATACGCAGTATTTT
NA	15	NA	TRBV2	TRBJ1-1	CASSEAGTGNTEAFF	TGTGCCAGCAGTGAAGCTGGGACTGGGAACACTGAAGCTTTCTTT
NA	14	NA	TRBV7-9	TRBJ1-1	CASSLKNRETEAFF	TGTGCCAGCAGCTTAAAGAATAGGGAAACTGAAGCTTTCTTT
NA	15	NA	TRBV19	TRBJ2-7	CASSHATGDAYEQYF	TGTGCCAGTAGTCATGCTACCGGGGACGCCTACGAGCAGTACTTC
TRBD1	14	NA	TRBV11-2	TRBJ1-2	CASSSQGAVSGYTF	TGTGCCAGCAGCTCACAGGGGGCGGTATCTGGCTACACCTTC
NA	12	NA	TRBV30	TRBJ2-7	CAWSEAPREQYF	TGTGCCTGGAGTGAGGCCCCCCGGGAGCAGTACTTC
NA	13	NA	TRBV11-2	TRBJ2-7	CASSLGQTYEQYF	TGTGCCAGCAGCTTAGGGCAGACCTACGAGCAGTACTTC
NA	15	NA	TRBV5-5	TRBJ1-1	CASSLEGGENTEAFF	TGTGCCAGCAGCTTGGAGGGTGGGGAAAACACTGAAGCTTTCTTT
TRBD1	13	NA	TRBV5-8	TRBJ1-1	CASSLDRGTEAFF	TGTGCCAGCAGCTTGGACAGGGGCACTGAAGCTTTCTTT
NA	15	NA	TRBV6-5	TRBJ1-1	CASSWDVGMNTEAFF	TGTGCCAGCAGCTGGGACGTAGGGATGAACACTGAAGCTTTCTTT
NA	14	NA	TRBV2	TRBJ1-4	CASRTGSDNEKLFF	TGTGCCAGCAGGACGGGGAGCGATAATGAAAAACTGTTTTTT
TRBD1	13	NA	TRBV19	TRBJ1-5	CASSGQINQPQHF	TGTGCCAGCTCGGGACAGATTAATCAGCCCCAGCATTTT
TRBD2	16	NA	TRBV30	TRBJ2-3	CAWSAGGPFSTDTQYF	TGTGCCTGGTCCGCGGGGGGGCCCTTTAGCACAGATACGCAGTATTTT
NA	14	NA	TRBV7-2	TRBJ2-7	CASLPGGTPYEQYF	TGTGCCAGCCTGCCGGGCGGGACCCCCTACGAGCAGTACTTC
NA	15	NA	TRBV19	TRBJ1-5	CASKRWQGINQPQHF	TGTGCCAGTAAAAGGTGGCAGGGGATCAATCAGCCCCAGCATTTT
NA	14	NA	TRBV5-6	TRBJ1-2	CASSTGNPNYGYTF	TGTGCCAGCAGTACAGGGAACCCTAACTATGGCTACACCTTC
TRBD1	15	NA	TRBV12-5	TRBJ1-1	CASGPPQGESTEAFF	TGTGCTAGTGGTCCACCCCAGGGGGAAAGCACTGAAGCTTTCTTT
NA	15	NA	TRBV7-2	TRBJ1-2	CASSLIGPSDYGYTF	TGTGCCAGCAGCTTAATAGGGCCCTCGGATTACGGCTACACCTTC
NA	15	once	TRBV2	TRBJ2-3	CASKGQRALGDTQYF	TGTGCCAGCAAAGGTCAGCGGGCATTGGGAGATACGCAGTATTTT
NA	15	NA	TRBV28	TRBJ1-5	CASRGGSVGDQPQHF	TGTGCCAGCAGGGGAGGGTCAGTGGGGGATCAGCCCCAGCATTTT
NA	13	few	TRBV7-6	TRBJ1-1	CASSRNRDTEAFF	TGTGCCAGCAGCCGCAACAGGGACACTGAAGCTTTCTTT
NA	10	NA	TRBV30	TRBJ1-1	CAWRVTEAFF	TGTGCCTGGAGGGTGACTGAAGCTTTCTTT
TRBD1	17	once	TRBV2	TRBJ1-6	CASSEQGQGVLSSPLHF	TGTGCCAGCAGTGAACAGGGACAGGGGGTCCTAAGTTCACCCCTCCACTTT
NA	12	NA	TRBV5-6	TRBJ1-1	CASSLINTEAFF	TGTGCCAGCAGCCTAATTAACACTGAAGCTTTCTTT